These T cell receptor beta chains were read from a single sample in a study of cytomegalovirus exposure and HLA in healthy donors. The repertoire was sequenced with immunoSEQ multiplex PCR; TCRdb's copy has only in-frame clones and lacks some. The table lists around 150,000 clones, approximately 79% of them singletons. Sequencing was performed on PBMCs. The receptor set was obtained from a male donor in good health and CMV-seronegative. Each CDR3 is given with its conserved first and last residue. The D gene is left open where the match is weak. Not every row has a clone size; where given, it reads once, few, many or a size class.

j_call v_call d_call clone_size cdr3_aa cdr3_nt
TRBJ2-1 TRBV29-1 TRBD1 NA CSVDRAGQGNEQFF TGCAGCGTGGACAGAGCGGGACAGGGAAATGAGCAGTTCTTC
TRBJ1-1 TRBV19 TRBD1 NA CASRKTGLTEAFF TGTGCCAGTAGGAAGACAGGGCTCACTGAAGCTTTCTTT
TRBJ2-7 TRBV11-2 NA NA CASSLGQANPYEQYF TGTGCCAGCAGCTTAGGACAGGCAAATCCCTACGAGCAGTACTTC
TRBJ2-1 TRBV5-1 TRBD1 NA CASSEIGGLKGFF TGCGCCAGCAGCGAAATAGGGGGCCTAAAAGGGTTCTTC
TRBJ2-4 TRBV10-3 TRBD1 once CAISEGQAENIQYF TGTGCCATCAGTGAAGGACAGGCGGAAAACATTCAGTACTTC
TRBJ2-7 TRBV5-8 TRBD1 NA CASSRPNRGYEQYF TGTGCCAGCAGCAGGCCGAACAGGGGGTACGAGCAGTACTTC
TRBJ2-3 TRBV7-9 NA once CASSLAIGTDTQYF TGTGCCAGCAGCTTAGCTATCGGCACAGATACGCAGTATTTT
TRBJ2-1 TRBV5-1 TRBD2 once CASSIGTSLENEQFF TGCGCCAGCAGCATCGGGACTAGCCTTGAAAATGAGCAGTTCTTC
TRBJ2-7 TRBV5-5 NA NA CASSHSTGTYEQYF TGTGCCAGCAGCCATTCGACTGGAACCTACGAGCAGTACTTC
TRBJ1-1 TRBV2 NA NA CASSGSQGFTEAFF TGTGCCAGCAGCGGCTCACAGGGATTCACTGAAGCTTTCTTT
TRBJ2-6 TRBV4-3 TRBD2 few CASSQDEGGPSGANVLTF TGCGCCAGCAGCCAAGATGAGGGAGGGCCGTCTGGGGCCAACGTCCTGACTTTC
TRBJ2-7 TRBV15 NA NA CATSRRQIEPYEQYF TGTGCCACCAGCAGGCGACAGATTGAACCCTACGAGCAGTACTTC
TRBJ2-2 TRBV7-8 NA NA CASSFRSAGELFF TGTGCCAGCAGCTTTAGGAGCGCCGGGGAGCTGTTTTTT
TRBJ2-3 TRBV4-1 NA NA CASSQSPVPGTDTQYF TGCGCCAGCAGCCAATCTCCCGTCCCAGGCACAGATACGCAGTATTTT
TRBJ2-5 TRBV5-6 NA NA CASSLAGVDAETQYF TGTGCCAGCAGCTTGGCCGGGGTAGACGCGGAGACCCAGTACTTC
TRBJ2-5 TRBV7-2 NA few CASSLKLGAETQYF TGTGCCAGCAGCTTAAAACTCGGTGCGGAGACCCAGTACTTC
TRBJ2-7 TRBV2 TRBD1 NA CASSTGQGSHEQYF TGTGCCAGCAGTACGGGACAGGGGTCCCACGAGCAGTACTTC
TRBJ1-2 TRBV7-2 NA NA CASSLARVSYTF TGTGCCAGCAGCTTAGCGCGGGTGAGCTACACCTTC
TRBJ1-4 TRBV5-1 NA NA CASSSGGATNEKLFF TGCGCCAGCTCCTCGGGGGGGGCAACTAATGAAAAACTGTTTTTT
TRBJ1-2 TRBV13 NA NA CASTTKGGANYGYTF TGTGCCAGTACCACGAAAGGGGGAGCGAACTATGGCTACACCTTC
TRBJ2-7 TRBV5-6 NA NA CASSLSRGAYEQYF TGTGCCAGCAGCCTAAGTCGGGGGGCGTACGAGCAGTACTTC
TRBJ2-3 TRBV9 TRBD2 NA CASSPRLAGGLTDTQYF TGTGCCAGCAGCCCACGACTAGCGGGAGGCCTCACAGATACGCAGTATTTT
TRBJ1-2 TRBV29-1 NA NA CSATGGAGGYTF TGCAGCGCCACCGGGGGGGCTGGAGGCTACACCTTC
TRBJ2-2 TRBV2 TRBD1 NA CASSSTGGTGELFF TGTGCCAGCAGTAGTACAGGGGGCACCGGGGAGCTGTTTTTT
TRBJ2-5 TRBV7-9 TRBD1 NA CSSSLGQATQETQYF TGTTCCAGCAGTCTGGGACAGGCAACACAAGAGACCCAGTACTTC
TRBJ1-3 TRBV25-1 NA NA CASSEYASNSGNTIYF TGTGCCAGCAGTGAATACGCCAGTAACTCTGGAAACACCATATATTTT
TRBJ2-1 TRBV18 NA NA CASSPPTSVGSEQFF TGTGCCAGCTCACCACCGACATCGGTGGGCTCTGAGCAGTTCTTC
TRBJ1-2 TRBV7-8 TRBD1 NA CASSLGQGSPYNYGYTF TGTGCCAGCAGCTTAGGACAGGGAAGCCCTTATAACTATGGCTACACCTTC
TRBJ1-1 TRBV11-3 NA NA CASSLAERTANTEAFF TGTGCCAGCAGCTTAGCCGAGCGGACAGCGAACACTGAAGCTTTCTTT
TRBJ1-1 TRBV2 NA NA CASSEYGQNTEAFF TGTGCCAGCAGTGAATACGGACAGAACACTGAAGCTTTCTTT
TRBJ2-1 TRBV9 TRBD2 NA CASSVVGLADLNEQFF TGTGCCAGCAGCGTAGTCGGACTAGCGGACCTTAATGAGCAGTTCTTC
TRBJ2-7 TRBV7-9 NA few CASSLGQESSYEQYF TGTGCCAGCAGCTTAGGACAGGAGAGCTCCTACGAGCAGTACTTC
TRBJ2-1 TRBV13 NA NA CASSLFSGDYNEQFF TGTGCCAGCAGCTTGTTTAGCGGCGATTACAATGAGCAGTTCTTC
TRBJ2-7 TRBV18 TRBD2 NA CASSPTLAGASEQYF TGTGCCAGCTCACCAACGCTAGCGGGGGCCTCCGAGCAGTACTTC
TRBJ2-7 TRBV9 TRBD2 once CASSGLAGVNEQYF TGTGCCAGCAGCGGACTAGCGGGAGTCAACGAGCAGTACTTC
TRBJ2-7 TRBV7-2 NA few CASSLALDRLYEQYF TGTGCCAGCAGCTTAGCGCTCGACAGGCTCTACGAGCAGTACTTC
TRBJ1-1 TRBV6-6 NA NA CASRETGMNTEAFF TGTGCCAGCAGAGAGACGGGGATGAACACTGAAGCTTTCTTT
TRBJ2-1 TRBV11-3 NA once CASSLVKTFEQFF TGTGCCAGCAGCTTAGTTAAGACTTTTGAGCAGTTCTTC
TRBJ1-1 TRBV18 NA NA CASSQMNTEAFF TGTGCCAGCTCTCAAATGAACACTGAAGCTTTCTTT
TRBJ2-4 TRBV6-6 NA NA CASSRYTAAKNIQYF TGTGCCAGCAGTCGGTATACTGCAGCCAAAAACATTCAGTACTTC